This TCR beta chain comes out of a study of blood T cell repertoires in COVID-19. Produced via immunoSEQ multiplex PCR; TCRdb's table is partial and in-frame only. The table lists about 330,000 clones, 70% to 90% of them singletons, with over 9.5% in the top ten. The participants were between roughly 18 and 100 years old and came from about two dozen US areas. Clinical history reported by participants formed the basis on which cohorts were assigned. Symptom resolution, clearance, or two negative PCRs marked donors in Cohort 3 as recovered. The V gene's germline CDR1 is KGHSH and CDR2 LQKENI. This CDR3 spans 12 amino acids. The J segment lost 5 bases and the V segment lost 4 bases, leaving 0 bases of the junction unmatched.

The clonotype comes from a woman aged 18-29 years who had recovered from COVID-19. Source material: PBMCs or T cells enriched from blood (not recorded which). The chain has TRBV18 and TRBJ2-7; 9 bases are shared with TRBD1. CDR3 protein: CASSRTGDEQYF. The CDR3 nucleotides are TGTGCCAGCTCACGGACAGGGGACGAGCAGTACTTC.